This T cell receptor beta chain was identified in a study of patients and donors after allogeneic stem cell transplantation. This clonotype was detected only a few times. Germline CDR1 reads SGHVS; CDR2 reads FQNEAQ. There are 11 residues in the CDR3. Between the trimmed V and J ends, which lost 5 bases and 8 bases, there was a span of 7 bases. TCRdb reprocessed the RT-PCR reads via MiXCR and lists one record per CDR3 protein. Of 800,000 to 1,000,000 distinct CDR3 sequences detected, 18% appear once; the ten largest clones hold roughly 6.4%. The rearrangement links TRBV7-8 to TRBJ2-1; the D is unclear. This clonotype originated in a human donor who was either an allogeneic HSCT recipient or a stem cell or donor lymphocyte infusion donor (not recorded which). It is not recorded whose cells these are; they may come from a transplant donor. The sequencing input was blood, either unsorted or a sorted T cell fraction (not recorded which). The CDR3 region has the DNA TGTGCCAGCAGCGGAATAGATGAGCAGTTCTTC. This gives the protein CASSGIDEQFF.